This TCR beta chain was captured by sequencing in a study of blood T cell repertoires in COVID-19. Background on the study: Samples representing acute and convalescent COVID-19 were sourced from the United States, Italy and Spain. In each case, the material was cDNA or gDNA derived from T cells, B-cell-depleted T cells, or PBMCs.

The CDR3 is 17 amino acids. CDR1 SEHNR and CDR2 FQNEAQ come from the germline V gene (reference sequence). The V gene lost 6 bases and the J gene lost 1 base, with 18 bases spanning the gap. Generated by immunoSEQ multiplex PCR, the TCRdb table keeps only in-frame clones and is missing some. The profile shows some 460,000 clones, 87% of them singletons. Participants, about 18 to 90 years old, spanned 25 or so US areas. Clinical histories supplied by participants themselves formed the basis of cohort assignment. Material for sequencing was PBMCs or T cells enriched from blood (not recorded which). The clonotype comes from a woman aged 18 to 35 with acute COVID-19. The chain carries TRBV7-9 and TRBJ2-2; a weak D match, TRBD2 (6 bases). CDR3 nucleotides: TGTGCCAGCAGGACAAATACTAGCTACCTGAACACCGGGGAGCTGTTTTTT. This encodes CASRTNTSYLNTGELFF.